The T cell receptor (beta chain) under discussion was sequenced for a study of shared clonotypes between healthy human individuals. CDR3 size: 15 residues. The germline V gene has CDR1 KGHSH and CDR2 LQKENI. Trimming removed 3 bases from V and 9 bases from J; junction bases left unmatched: 11. The table came from immunoSEQ multiplex PCR; TCRdb's copy has only in-frame clones and leaves some out. The table records more than 1.2 million clones, about 98.5% of them present only once. The receptor was derived from a young man in good health. Sample: naive CD4+ T cells sorted from blood. Subset of the sample: CD45RA+ positively selected. The genes are TRBV18 and TRBJ1-5; 7 nucleotides align to TRBD1. The CDR3 DNA is TGTGCCAGCTCACCGGGGCCGGGACAGCTAACGCCCCAGCATTTT. Protein product: CASSPGPGQLTPQHF.